Below are 9 T cell receptor beta chains sequenced from a single sample in a study of T cell repertoires in cytomegalovirus infection. These TCRs are of unknown antigen specificity. MiXCR was run by TCRdb on the reads, yielding one entry per CDR3 protein. The data show fewer than 950,000 distinct CDR3 sequences, 32% seen once. This material consisted of cultured CD8+ T cells from PBMCs, taken from culture after CMV antigen stimulation. The receptors derive from a human donor in good health (CMV status not recorded). Some clones in this sample may be carry-over from other donors' samples.

This chain uses TRBV9 with TRBJ2-5, with D perhaps TRBD1 (6 bases). With 3 bases removed from V and 1 base from J, the gap between germline ends came to 19 bases. The CDR3 contains 17 residues. From germline, CDR1 is SGDLS and CDR2 YYNGEE. The CDR3 here is CASSAWGQPIAQETQYF. The CDR3, as DNA: TGTGCCAGCAGCGCCTGGGGGCAGCCTATTGCCCAAGAGACCCAGTACTTC.

The sample holds a few counts of this clonotype. V gene TRBV28 combines with J gene TRBJ1-6, with TRBD1 as a possible D gene (5 bases). Germline CDR1 MDHEN, CDR2 SYDVKM. V was trimmed by 5 bases and J by 0 bases, leaving 26 bases between them. The length of the CDR3 is 21 residues. CDR3 sequence (DNA): TGTGCCAGCAGTCCGTACATCCCTCCGGGACTCCAGAGCTCCTATAATTCACCCCTCCACTTT. Protein sequence: CASSPYIPPGLQSSYNSPLHF.

This clonotype is medium-sized (0.01 to 0.1%) by share. The chain couples TRBV7-2 to TRBJ2-5; TRBD1 or TRBD2 may be the D gene (5 bases each). This CDR3 comprises 17 residues. Germline CDR1 SGHTA, CDR2 FQGNSA. V was pared by 1 base and J by 2 bases, with 17 bases between. DNA of the CDR3: TGTGCCAGCAGCTTAGGGGGGTCAGGCAGACTTCAAGAGACCCAGTACTTC. Its translation is CASSLGGSGRLQETQYF.

Of note for this clonotype: A read error is possible here, since a much larger clone lies one base away. The final CDR3 position lacks the conserved phenylalanine or tryptophan, pointing to a likely read error. The chain employs TRBV7-6 and TRBJ1-1, with D unclear. Germline values: CDR1 SGHVS, CDR2 FNYEAQ. V was pared by 4 bases and J by 0 bases, with 6 bases between. The length of the CDR3 is 13 residues. The CDR3 loop is CASSSDVNTEAFV. CDR3 coding DNA: TGTGCCAGCAGCTCGGACGTGAACACTGAAGCTTTCGTT.

This clonotype was detected only once. The chain couples TRBV6-1 to TRBJ1-3, with unresolved D. The CDR3 is 12 amino acids. The V end lost 8 bases, the J end lost 5 bases, and 10 bases lay between the germline ends. Looked up from germline, CDR1 is MNHNS and CDR2 is SASEGT. The CDR3 bases are TGTGCCAGCGCGGGATCCAGAAACACCATATATTTT. Protein sequence: CASAGSRNTIYF.

This clonotype turned up a few times. V gene TRBV19 combines with J gene TRBJ1-2, with D unresolved. The V end lost 4 bases, the J end lost 2 bases, and 14 bases lay between the germline ends. This CDR3 has 15 amino acids. In germline, CDR1 is LNHDA, CDR2 SQIVND (reference sequence). CDR3 sequence: CASSTSPEGNYGYTF. CDR3 bases: TGTGCCAGTAGTACCAGTCCTGAAGGGAACTATGGCTACACCTTC.

This clonotype turned up a few times. This rearrangement joins TRBV6-6 to TRBJ1-2; TRBD1 is a possible D gene (5 bases). Germline values: CDR1 MNHNY, CDR2 SVGAGI (reference sequence). The CDR3 sequence is 15 residues long. V was shortened by 7 bases and J by 4 bases, with 19 bases between the two germline ends. CDR3 DNA: TGTGCCAGCACCACGGGGCCCCTCGGACCCTATGGCTACACCTTC. It translates to CASTTGPLGPYGYTF.

The J gene is TRBJ2-1, the V gene TRBV7-7, with 8 bases that match TRBD2. V gave up 6 bases and J gave up 7 bases; unmatched junction bases: 11. The CDR3 totals 15 residues. The germline gives CDR1 SSHAT, CDR2 FNYEAQ (reference sequence). CDR3 in DNA: TGTGCCAGCAGACTCCGGGGGGGGGGCTGGAATGAGCAGTTCTTC. This codes for CASRLRGGGWNEQFF.

This chain uses TRBV5-8 with TRBJ1-2, with a weak D call TRBD1 (5 bases). Trimming took off 4 bases at V and 11 bases at J, with 15 bases between the two ends. Germline V CDR1 and CDR2: SGHTS, YDEGEE. CDR3 length: 12 residues. CDR3 coding DNA: TGTGCCAGCAGCACAGGCCCTACTTTGTACACCTTC. It yields the protein CASSTGPTLYTF.